This T cell receptor (beta chain) was recovered during a study of blood T cell repertoires in COVID-19. On the study more broadly: The United States, Italy and Spain were the sources of the acute and convalescent COVID-19 samples. Sample material is recorded as cDNA or gDNA derived from T cells, B-cell-depleted T cells, or PBMCs.

Study members were between roughly 18 and 100 years old and lived in approximately 25 US regions. Original processing methods: The assay estimated nucleated cells by amplifying reference gene primers. Clones were sequenced by immunoSEQ multiplex PCR, and TCRdb holds only the in-frame ones, with some missing. V, J and clone size are taken as reported in that table, and D and trimming were inferred from the DNA itself. The data show some 200,000 clones, approximately 90% seen once. The CDR3 runs to 16 residues. The ends lost 5 bases at V and 3 bases at J; junction bases unmatched: 10. Germline lookup yields CDR1 SGHAT and CDR2 FQNNGV.

The sample consisted of PBMCs or T cells enriched from blood (not recorded which). This TCR derives from a woman under 30 in a cohort exposed to, infected with or recovered from COVID-19 (not recorded which). The chain employs TRBV11-2 and TRBJ2-3, with 8 bases fitting TRBD2. CDR3 loop: CASSTHLGLATDTQYF. The CDR3 bases are TGTGCCAGCAGCACCCACCTCGGACTAGCTACAGATACGCAGTATTTT. The full variable domain, completed using reference TRBV11-2 and TRBJ2-3, is EAGVAQSPRYKIIEKRQSVAFWCNPISGHATLYWYQQILGQGPKLLIQFQNNGVVDDSQLPKDRFSAERLKGVDSTLKIQPAKLEDSAVYLCASSTHLGLATDTQYFGPGTRLTVL.